This TCR beta chain came from a study of STAT5B mutations in CD4+ large granular lymphocyte leukemia (dated by TCRdb to between 2020 and 2023). In the study overall: Among healthy controls, the CDR3 'QG' motif was associated with a particular HLA allele. The purity of purified fractions was confirmed by flow cytometry on FACSCanto II or FACSVerse to exceed 95% among lymphocytes. TCRbeta repertoires of CD4+ T-cell large granular lymphocyte leukemia patients were compared with those of healthy blood donors. Results and caveats for the whole study, not just this receptor: Data were not HLA-matched; higher clonality in CD4+ versus CD8+ T-LGLL could reflect the relatively small sample size. CD4-sorted patient repertoires appeared more clonal than healthy CD4+ repertoires, and this difference persisted after removing the putative leukemic clones. Each patient's main leukemic clonotypes were private, but approximately 23% of these clonotypes showed up at low frequency in the non-leukemic repertoires of other patients. Enrichment of TRBV06-family usage was observed among the top patient clones (8/27) relative to healthy controls (2/35).

The immunoSEQ assay at survey resolution was used to sequence TCRbeta rearrangements from genomic DNA. The source study handled its data this way. In the TCR sequencing data, the lowest productive clonotype frequency that could be detected was 2.59 x 10-5. Analyses included only productive TCRbeta rearrangements, meaning complete and in-frame sequences. Sample clonality was computed as Simpson clonality in the immunoSEQ Analyzer version 3.0. Clones were binned by frequency as very rare, small, medium, large (1-20%) or hyperexpanded (>20%). Generation probabilities were estimated with OLGA 1.2.3, V-gene circos plots were made with VDJtools, specificities were searched in VDJdb, and CDR3 motifs were identified with GLIPH. TCRdb mirrors the immuneACCESS table, restricted to in-frame sequences. Some clones are absent from its copies; in checked studies, under half trace to an unresolved V gene, and the reason for the others is unknown. The DNA was the basis for D and trimming; V, J and clone size are from that table. Within this sample are tens of thousands of clones, with 74% of them counted one time only. The top ten constitute 9.8% of the sample.

The germline V gene encodes CDR1 MNHNS and CDR2 SASEGT. From its cysteine to its phenylalanine, the CDR3 spans 15 amino acids. Only CDR3 DNA remains: 45 bases, in frame from the first base. V sheds 4 bases and J sheds 0 bases, leaving 10 bases between their ends. Healthy controls were roughly 40 blood donors whose buffy coats came from the Finnish Red Cross blood service. All TCR-sequenced material derived from peripheral blood: patient blood samples and healthy donor buffy coats. Ficoll-Hypaque gradient centrifugation was used to isolate peripheral blood mononuclear cells. CD4+ cells were purified magnetically from the buffy coats of healthy controls. The Gentra Puregene Cell and Tissue kit was used for genomic DNA extraction, and quantification was performed on a Qubit 2.0 fluorometer. Turning to this clone: Its recognized antigen is unknown. No base quality values were provided; no much bigger clone lies one nucleotide off.

The rearranged segments are TRBV6-1 and TRBJ1-5; the D gene identity is not certain. This clonotype was sampled from a human donor in good health. The sequenced sample was CD4+ T cells from blood buffy coats. The encoded CDR3 is CASSGGINSNQPQHF. The nucleotide sequence reads as follows: TGTGCCAGCAGTGGTGGGATTAATAGCAATCAGCCCCAGCATTTT.